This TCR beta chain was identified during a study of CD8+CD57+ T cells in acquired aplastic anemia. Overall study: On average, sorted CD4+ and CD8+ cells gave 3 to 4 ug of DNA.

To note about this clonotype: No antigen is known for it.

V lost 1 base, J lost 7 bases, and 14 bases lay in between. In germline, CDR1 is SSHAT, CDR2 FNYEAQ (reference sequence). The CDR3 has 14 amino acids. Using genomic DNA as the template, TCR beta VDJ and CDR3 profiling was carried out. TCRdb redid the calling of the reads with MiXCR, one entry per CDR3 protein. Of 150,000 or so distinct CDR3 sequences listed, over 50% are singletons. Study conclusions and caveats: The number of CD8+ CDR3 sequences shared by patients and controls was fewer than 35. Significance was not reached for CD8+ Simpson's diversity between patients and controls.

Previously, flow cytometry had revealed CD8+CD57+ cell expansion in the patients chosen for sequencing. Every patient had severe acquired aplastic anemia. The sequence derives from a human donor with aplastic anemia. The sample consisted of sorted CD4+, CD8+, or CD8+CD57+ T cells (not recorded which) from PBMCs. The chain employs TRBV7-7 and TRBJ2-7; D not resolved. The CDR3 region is CASSLGLAESEQYF. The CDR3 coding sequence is TGTGCCAGCAGCTTAGGGTTAGCAGAGTCGGAGCAGTACTTC.